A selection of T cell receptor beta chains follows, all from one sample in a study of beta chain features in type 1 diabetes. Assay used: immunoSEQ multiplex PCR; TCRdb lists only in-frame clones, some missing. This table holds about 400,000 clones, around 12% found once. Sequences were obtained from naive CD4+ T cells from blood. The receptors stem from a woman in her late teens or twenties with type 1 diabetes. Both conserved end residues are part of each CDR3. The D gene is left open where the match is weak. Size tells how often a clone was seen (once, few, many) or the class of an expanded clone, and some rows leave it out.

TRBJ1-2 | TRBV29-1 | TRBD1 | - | TGCAGCGTTGACCCGGGACAGTGGGTCTATGGCTACACCTTC | CSVDPGQWVYGYTF
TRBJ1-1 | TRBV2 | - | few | TGTGCCAGCAAGAACGGGTTTGGGAACACTGAAGCTTTCTTT | CASKNGFGNTEAFF
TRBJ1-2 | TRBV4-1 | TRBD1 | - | TGCGCCAGCAGCGATTCCACAGGGGTGTGGCGCGGCTACACCTTC | CASSDSTGVWRGYTF
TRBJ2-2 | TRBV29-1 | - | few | TGCAGCGTTGAAGTTCGAGGATTCACCGGGGAGCTGTTTTTT | CSVEVRGFTGELFF
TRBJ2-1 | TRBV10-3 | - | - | TGTGCCATCAGTGAATACCAGGGGCCCTACAATGAGCAGTTCTTC | CAISEYQGPYNEQFF
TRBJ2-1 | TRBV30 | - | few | TGTGCCTGGAGTGCGCAGGGCAATGAGCAGTTCTTC | CAWSAQGNEQFF
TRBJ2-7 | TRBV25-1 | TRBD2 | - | TGTGCCAGCAGTGAATTAAGCGGGGGGAATAGCGGGGAGCAGTACTTC | CASSELSGGNSGEQYF
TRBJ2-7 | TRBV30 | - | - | TGTGCCTGGAGTCCCCCAGGCCTCGAGCAGTACTTC | CAWSPPGLEQYF
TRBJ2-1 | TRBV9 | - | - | TGTGCCAGCAGCGTAGGGCTAGAGATCTCCTACAATGAGCAGTTCTTC | CASSVGLEISYNEQFF
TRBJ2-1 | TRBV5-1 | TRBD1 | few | TGCGCCAGCCACAGGGGTTCCTACAATGAGCAGTTCTTC | CASHRGSYNEQFF
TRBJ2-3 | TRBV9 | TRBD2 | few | TGTGCCAGCAGCGTAGGGGCTAGCGGTAGCACAGATACGCAGTATTTT | CASSVGASGSTDTQYF
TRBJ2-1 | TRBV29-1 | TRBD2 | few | TGCAGCGTTGTATGGACTAGCCGCAATGAGCAGTTCTTC | CSVVWTSRNEQFF
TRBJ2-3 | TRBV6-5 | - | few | TGTGCCAGCAGTTTGAGGGGGAACACAGATACGCAGTATTTT | CASSLRGNTDTQYF
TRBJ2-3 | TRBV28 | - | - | TGTGCCAGCAGTTTAACTAACCCTACAGATACGCAGTATTTT | CASSLTNPTDTQYF
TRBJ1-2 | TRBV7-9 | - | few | TGTGCCAGCACCCCCGGAGCCAAGGACCAGGGTGGCTACACCTTC | CASTPGAKDQGGYTF
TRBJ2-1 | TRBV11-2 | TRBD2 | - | TGTGCCAGCAGCTTAGCAACTAGCGGGAGGGTGTTCTTC | CASSLATSGRVFF
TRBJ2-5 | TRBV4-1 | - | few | TGCGCCAGCAGCCCACCGGGGACACAAGAGACCCAGTACTTC | CASSPPGTQETQYF
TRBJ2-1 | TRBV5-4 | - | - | TGTGCAGCAGCGACGGGGAGCTCCTACAATGAGCAGTTCTTC | CAAATGSSYNEQFF
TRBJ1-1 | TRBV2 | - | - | TGTGCCAGCAGCGAACCGGGGAGGGGTGACACTGAAGCTTTCTTT | CASSEPGRGDTEAFF
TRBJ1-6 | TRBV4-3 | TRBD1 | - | TGCGCCAGCAGACGGACAGGGGTTTCACCCCTCCACTTT | CASRRTGVSPLHF
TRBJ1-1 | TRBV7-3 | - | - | TGTGCCAGCAGCTCTAATTACGGCACTGAAGCTTTCTTT | CASSSNYGTEAFF
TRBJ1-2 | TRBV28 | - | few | TGTGCCAGCAGTTCCCATTCTGAGCCCTATGGCTACACCTTC | CASSSHSEPYGYTF
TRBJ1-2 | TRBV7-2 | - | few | TGTGCCAGCAGCGTAGACATGTATGGCTACACCTTC | CASSVDMYGYTF
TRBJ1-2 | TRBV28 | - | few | TGTGCCAGCAGTTCCTCAGGCTATGGCTACACCTTC | CASSSSGYGYTF
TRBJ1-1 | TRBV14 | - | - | TGTGCCAGCAGCAGCGGGGGTGGCACTGAAGCTTTCTTT | CASSSGGGTEAFF
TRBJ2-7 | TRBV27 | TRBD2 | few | TGTGCCAGGGATGGGCTAGCGGAGGTTTACGAGCAGTACTTC | CARDGLAEVYEQYF
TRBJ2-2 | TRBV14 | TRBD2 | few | TGTGCCAGCAGCCTAGTACTAGCGGGACTAACCGGGGAGCTGTTTTTT | CASSLVLAGLTGELFF
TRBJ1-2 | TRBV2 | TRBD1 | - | TGTGCCAGCGGGACAGCTGATGAAGAGTATGGCTACACCTTC | CASGTADEEYGYTF
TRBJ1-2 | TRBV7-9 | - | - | TGTGCCAGCAGCTTGCCCCTTAGCAACTATGGCTACACCTTC | CASSLPLSNYGYTF
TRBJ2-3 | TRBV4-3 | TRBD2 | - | TGCGCCAGCAGCCAGGAGCGGGAGGCGTATACGCAGTATTTT | CASSQEREAYTQYF
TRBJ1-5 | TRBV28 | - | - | TGTGCCACCCTCGCCCCTCCTCGGGATCAGCCCCAGCATTTT | CATLAPPRDQPQHF
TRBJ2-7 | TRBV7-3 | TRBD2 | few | TGTGCCAGCAGCTCCTCACCCTCTAGCGGCGAGCAGTACTTC | CASSSSPSSGEQYF
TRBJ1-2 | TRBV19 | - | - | TGTGCCAGTAGTATAACAGGGACCTATGGCTACACCTTC | CASSITGTYGYTF
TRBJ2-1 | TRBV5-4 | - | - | TGTGCCAGCAGCGACCCCCGCGGGGGCCCAACCTCCTACAATGAGCAGTTCTTC | CASSDPRGGPTSYNEQFF
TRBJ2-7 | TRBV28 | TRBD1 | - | TGTGCCAGCAGGATAGACAGGGCTTACGAGCAGTACTTC | CASRIDRAYEQYF
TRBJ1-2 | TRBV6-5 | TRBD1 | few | TGTGCCAGCAGTTTGGACAGGGGCGGCTATGGCTACACCTTC | CASSLDRGGYGYTF
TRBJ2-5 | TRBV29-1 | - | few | TGCAGCGTTTCTCCCAGACAGGTACAAGAGACCCAGTACTTC | CSVSPRQVQETQYF
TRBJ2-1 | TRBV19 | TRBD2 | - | TGTGCCAGTAGTATATATCCTAGCGGGAGTGGTTTGAATGAGCAGTTCTTC | CASSIYPSGSGLNEQFF
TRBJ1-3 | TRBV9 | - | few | TGTGCCAGCGCGACAGGCTTCTCTGGAAACACCATATATTTT | CASATGFSGNTIYF
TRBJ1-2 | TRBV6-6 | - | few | TGTGCCAGCAGCCTCTACAACCCCGGGGACTATGGCTACACCTTC | CASSLYNPGDYGYTF
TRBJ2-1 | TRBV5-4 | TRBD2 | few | TGTGCCAGCAGCTTGCCGACTAGCGGGAGGGTGGATGAGCAGTTCTTC | CASSLPTSGRVDEQFF
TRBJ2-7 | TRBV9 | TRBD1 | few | TGTGCCAGCAGCGTAGGTTGGACAGGTGGTTACGAGCAGTACTTC | CASSVGWTGGYEQYF
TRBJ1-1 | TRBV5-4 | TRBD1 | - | TGTGCCAGCAGCCATGGACAGGGGAGGGGGAACACTGAAGCTTTCTTT | CASSHGQGRGNTEAFF
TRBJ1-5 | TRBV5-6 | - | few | TGTGCCAGCAGCTTGCAGGTAGATCAGCCCCAGCATTTT | CASSLQVDQPQHF
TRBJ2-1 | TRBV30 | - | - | TGTGCCTGGGGGGTCACCAGCACAGGGAATGAGCAGTTCTTC | CAWGVTSTGNEQFF
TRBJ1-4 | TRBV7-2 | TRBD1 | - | TGTGCCAGCAGCCCGGACAGGGGGAGTGAAAAACTGTTTTTT | CASSPDRGSEKLFF
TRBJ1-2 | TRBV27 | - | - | TGTGCCAGCAGTTTAGTGGGGGCTGGCTATGGCTACACCTTC | CASSLVGAGYGYTF
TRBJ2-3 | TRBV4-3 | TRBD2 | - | TGCGCCAGCAGCCAAGAGGGTTGGGTCGGCGGGGGAAGCACAGATACGCAGTATTTT | CASSQEGWVGGGSTDTQYF
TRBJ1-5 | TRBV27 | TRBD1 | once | TGTGCCAGCAGGAACCTGACAGGGGGAAGGAGGCAGCCCCAGCATTTT | CASRNLTGGRRQPQHF